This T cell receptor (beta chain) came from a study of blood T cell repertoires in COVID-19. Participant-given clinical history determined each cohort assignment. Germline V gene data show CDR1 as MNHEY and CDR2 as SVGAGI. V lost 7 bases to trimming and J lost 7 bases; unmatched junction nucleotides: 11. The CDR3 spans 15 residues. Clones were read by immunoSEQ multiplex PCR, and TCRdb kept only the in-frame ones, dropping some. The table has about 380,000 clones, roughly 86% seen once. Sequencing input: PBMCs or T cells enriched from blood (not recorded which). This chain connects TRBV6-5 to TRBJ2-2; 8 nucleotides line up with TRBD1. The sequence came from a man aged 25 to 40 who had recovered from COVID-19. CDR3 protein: CASIPTGEWNGELFF. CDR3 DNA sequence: TGTGCCAGCATCCCGACAGGGGAATGGAACGGGGAGCTGTTTTTT.